Listed below are T cell receptor beta chains from one sample, sequenced in a study of CD8 T cells in ankylosing spondylitis. A single record per CDR3 protein comes from TCRdb applying MiXCR to the 5' RACE reads. The profile shows 450,000 to 550,000 distinct CDR3 sequences, about 5% of them singletons. Sequencing was carried out using blood, either unsorted or a sorted T cell fraction (not recorded which). The source is a male donor with ankylosing spondylitis. Each CDR3 is given with its conserved first and last residue. Each record gives: CDR3 protein, CDR3 DNA, V gene, CDR3 length, clone size, J gene, D gene. A D gene is named only where the DNA matches it firmly. Clone size is shown for a subset of rows, as once, few, many or a class of expanded clone.

CASSFASSYNEQFF,TGCGCCAGCAGCTTCGCGAGCTCCTACAATGAGCAGTTCTTC,TRBV5-1,14,many,TRBJ2-1,.
CASSLAHRGPEQYF,TGTGCCAGCAGTTTAGCGCATAGGGGGCCCGAGCAGTACTTC,TRBV12-3/TRBV12-4,14,many,TRBJ2-7,TRBD1
CSARDGGVLRDTQYF,TGCAGTGCTAGAGATGGGGGGGTCTTGAGAGATACGCAGTATTTT,TRBV20-1,15,.,TRBJ2-3,TRBD2
CASSFGQFVSGNTIYF,TGTGCCAGCAGTTTTGGACAGTTCGTCTCTGGAAACACCATATATTTT,TRBV12-3/TRBV12-4,16,many,TRBJ1-3,.
CASSARDFTDTQYF,TGTGCCAGCAGCGCTAGGGACTTCACAGATACGCAGTATTTT,TRBV9,14,many,TRBJ2-3,.
CASSRFYPGLLAALTDTQYF,TGCGCCAGCAGTCGGTTTTACCCTGGACTCCTAGCGGCACTCACAGATACGCAGTATTTT,TRBV5-1,20,.,TRBJ2-3,TRBD2
CASSNTRTVYEQYF,TGTGCCAGCAGTAACACTCGGACGGTCTACGAGCAGTACTTC,TRBV27,14,many,TRBJ2-7,.
CASSTTGLWTDTQYF,TGTGCCAGCAGCACCACAGGGTTGTGGACAGATACGCAGTATTTT,TRBV7-2,15,many,TRBJ2-3,.
CSAWIASSYEQYF,TGCAGTGCTTGGATCGCCAGCTCCTACGAGCAGTACTTC,TRBV20-1,13,many,TRBJ2-7,.
CASSLDGPYYEQYF,TGTGCCAGCAGTCTCGACGGACCGTACTACGAGCAGTACTTC,TRBV6-2/TRBV6-3,14,many,TRBJ2-7,.
CSARRLGDHEQFF,TGCAGTGCTAGGCGCCTCGGCGATCATGAGCAGTTCTTC,TRBV20-1,13,many,TRBJ2-1,.
CASYPRRLTQGYTF,TGTGCCAGCTACCCAAGACGCTTAACTCAGGGCTACACCTTC,TRBV28,14,many,TRBJ1-2,.
CASRETSPYQETQYF,TGTGCCAGCAGGGAGACTAGCCCCTACCAAGAGACCCAGTACTTC,TRBV12-3/TRBV12-4,15,many,TRBJ2-5,TRBD2
CASSFILAGGPNEQFF,TGTGCCAGCAGCTTTATACTAGCGGGAGGGCCAAATGAGCAGTTCTTC,TRBV7-9,16,many,TRBJ2-1,TRBD2
CASSGGTSSTGELFF,TGTGCCAGCAGCGGCGGGACTTCCAGCACCGGGGAGCTGTTTTTT,TRBV11-2,15,many,TRBJ2-2,.
CATSDAPGRTKETQYF,TGTGCCACCAGTGATGCCCCTGGACGGACGAAAGAGACCCAGTACTTC,TRBV24-1,16,.,TRBJ2-5,.
CATAVSGANVLTF,TGTGCCACGGCGGTCTCTGGGGCCAACGTCCTGACTTTC,TRBV6-1,13,few,TRBJ2-6,.
CASSLVYWDRGPGNQPQHF,TGTGCCAGCAGCTTAGTCTACTGGGACAGGGGGCCGGGCAATCAGCCCCAGCATTTT,TRBV11-2,19,many,TRBJ1-5,TRBD1
CATSDSTGYEQYF,TGTGCCACCAGTGATTCCACGGGTTACGAGCAGTACTTC,TRBV24-1,13,many,TRBJ2-7,.
CASSILGSYNEQFF,TGTGCCAGCAGTATATTAGGTTCGTACAATGAGCAGTTCTTC,TRBV27,14,many,TRBJ2-1,.
CASSQDITRSNEQFF,TGCGCCAGCAGCCAAGATATAACTAGGAGTAATGAGCAGTTCTTC,TRBV4-3,15,.,TRBJ2-1,.
CASSTFTSGSAYNEQFF,TGCGCCAGCAGCACCTTCACTAGCGGGAGCGCCTACAATGAGCAGTTCTTC,TRBV5-1,17,many,TRBJ2-1,TRBD2
CSVLSGTITDTQYF,TGCAGCGTCCTAAGCGGGACTATCACAGATACGCAGTATTTT,TRBV29-1,14,.,TRBJ2-3,TRBD2
CASSQDQEGMNTEAFF,TGCGCCAGCAGCCAAGATCAGGAGGGTATGAACACTGAAGCTTTCTTT,TRBV4-3,16,many,TRBJ1-1,.
CASSQTGQFYTGELFF,TGTGCCAGCAGTCAGACTGGACAGTTCTACACCGGGGAGCTGTTTTTT,TRBV27,16,many,TRBJ2-2,.
CASSHPTGTGGTGELFF,TGTGCCAGCAGCCATCCGACCGGGACAGGGGGCACCGGGGAGCTGTTTTTT,TRBV4-2,17,many,TRBJ2-2,TRBD1
CASYEWDRYGLFF,TGTGCCAGCTATGAGTGGGACCGATACGGACTGTTTTTT,TRBV2,13,few,TRBJ1-4,.
CASSQGRTATYEQYF,TGCGCCAGCAGCCAAGGTAGGACGGCTACCTACGAGCAGTACTTC,TRBV4-3,15,many,TRBJ2-7,.
CASSLWGTGGKEQYF,TGTGCCAGCAGTTTATGGGGGACAGGGGGGAAGGAGCAGTACTTC,TRBV28,15,.,TRBJ2-7,TRBD1
CSASRVGLTTQDTQYF,TGCAGTGCTAGTCGCGTAGGGCTAACCACCCAAGATACGCAGTATTTT,TRBV20-1,16,few,TRBJ2-3,.
CASSPGTLAGEQYF,TGCGCCAGCAGCCCCGGGACCCTGGCGGGCGAGCAGTACTTC,TRBV5-1,14,many,TRBJ2-7,.
CASSQGAFNSNEQFF,TGCGCCAGCAGCCAAGGGGCTTTTAATTCCAATGAGCAGTTCTTC,TRBV4-1,15,few,TRBJ2-1,.
CASSPRTRPNFDEQYF,TGTGCCAGCAGCCCCCGGACCCGGCCGAATTTCGACGAGCAGTACTTC,TRBV5-6,16,few,TRBJ2-7,.
CASSWPGQPTDTQYF,TGTGCCAGCAGTTGGCCGGGACAGCCCACAGATACGCAGTATTTT,TRBV6-5,15,many,TRBJ2-3,TRBD1
CATERGYGYTF,TGTGCCACCGAGCGGGGCTATGGCTACACCTTC,TRBV12-3/TRBV12-4,11,many,TRBJ1-2,.
CASSYGGRPPALETQYF,TGTGCCAGCAGTTACGGCGGGAGGCCTCCCGCTCTCGAGACCCAGTACTTC,TRBV6-5,17,.,TRBJ2-5,TRBD2
CASSVALGGPLEQYF,TGTGCCAGCAGCGTAGCTTTGGGGGGACCTCTCGAGCAGTACTTC,TRBV9,15,many,TRBJ2-7,.
CAISESIGLRSADTQYF,TGTGCCATCAGTGAGTCGATCGGACTTCGGAGCGCAGATACGCAGTATTTT,TRBV10-3,17,many,TRBJ2-3,.
CASSSVWGRATEAFF,TGCGCCAGCAGCTCCGTTTGGGGGCGGGCGACTGAAGCTTTCTTT,TRBV5-1,15,many,TRBJ1-1,.
CATSRDLQRASDEQFF,TGTGCCACCAGCAGAGATTTACAGCGGGCCTCGGATGAGCAGTTCTTC,TRBV15,16,many,TRBJ2-1,.
CASSPSRGNTEAFF,TGCGCCAGCAGCCCCTCTAGGGGAAACACTGAAGCTTTCTTT,TRBV4-1,14,many,TRBJ1-1,.
CSVDRAGGRRLRDTQYF,TGCAGCGTTGACCGAGCGGGGGGGCGGAGGCTGAGGGATACGCAGTATTTT,TRBV29-1,17,many,TRBJ2-3,TRBD2
CASSSPDSLGYF,TGTGCCAGCAGTTCCCCGGACAGTTTGGGGTATTTT,TRBV28,12,many,TRBJ2-3,.
CASSLADGASPSTDTQYF,TGTGCCAGCAGCTTAGCTGATGGGGCCAGTCCTAGCACAGATACGCAGTATTTT,TRBV11-1,18,few,TRBJ2-3,.
CASTSGLLRNTGELFF,TGTGCCAGCACCTCAGGACTCCTAAGGAACACCGGGGAGCTGTTTTTT,TRBV28,16,many,TRBJ2-2,.
CSVEQQSTGELFF,TGCAGCGTTGAACAACAGAGTACCGGGGAGCTGTTTTTT,TRBV29-1,13,many,TRBJ2-2,.